This T cell receptor (beta chain) was observed in a study of cytotoxic CD8 clonotypes in ibrutinib-treated CLL. Study-wide results and limits: Clonality increased at ibrutinib response, then returned toward baseline at progression. Public clonotypes occurred uncommonly; on treatment, they contracted or remained stable. At the start, clonality exceeded age-matched healthy donors and followed circulating CD8+ T-cell counts.

Only in-frame clones appear in the TCRdb table, and some are missing; sequencing was by immunoSEQ multiplex PCR. In the table there are about 160,000 clones, roughly 86% of which are singletons. Germline lookup yields CDR1 SGHAT and CDR2 FQNNGV. The V gene lost 1 base and the J gene lost 3 bases, with 10 bases spanning the gap. CDR3 length: 15 amino acids. Concerning this clone itself: What it binds is unknown.

The receptor comes from a human donor with chronic lymphocytic leukemia. The rearrangement uses TRBV11-2 and TRBJ2-1; TRBD2 is a possible D gene (6 bases). Sequenced material: PBMCs, taken after 12 months of ibrutinib treatment. Here the CDR3 DNA reads TGTGCCAGCAGCTTAGGCACGGGGGTCTACAATGAGCAGTTCTTC. It is translated as CASSLGTGVYNEQFF.